The 20 T cell receptor beta chains below come from one sample, sequenced in a study of cytomegalovirus exposure and HLA in healthy donors. PCR was performed using 60 Vbeta and 13 Jbeta primers. Repertoires were generated with immunoSEQ multiplex PCR, while TCRdb's copy carries only in-frame clones and drops some. The repertoire holds 150,000 to 170,000 clones, with about 76% as singletons. Material for sequencing was PBMCs. The receptors here all came from a man aged 25-40 years in good health and CMV-seropositive.

This chain links TRBV29-1 with TRBJ1-2; TRBD1 aligns across 7 bases. The length of the CDR3 is 13 residues. Germline V CDR1 and CDR2: SQVTM, ANQGSEA. The V gene end was trimmed by 3 bases and the J gene end by 6 bases; junction bases not matched to a gene: 7. This CDR3 reads CSVDRGELDGYTF. The CDR3 DNA reads as TGCAGCGTTGACAGGGGGGAGTTGGATGGCTACACCTTC.

The chain recombines TRBV7-2 with TRBJ1-2, with D unresolved. Trimming removed 1 base at V and 5 bases at J, with 11 bases between. The V gene's germline CDR1 is SGHTA and CDR2 FQGNSA. The CDR3 is 14 amino acids. The CDR3 region is CASSLVGSFYGYTF. CDR3 DNA sequence: TGTGCCAGCAGCTTAGTTGGCAGTTTTTATGGCTACACCTTC.

The CDR3 coding sequence is TGTGCCAGCAGTGCTTATAGGGGGACCCACATTGGTGACGGCTACACCTTC. Amino acid sequence: CASSAYRGTHIGDGYTF. The chain combines TRBV11-2 with TRBJ1-2; a possible D gene is TRBD1 (6 bases). CDR1 SGHAT and CDR2 FQNNGV come from the germline V gene. The CDR3 extends over 17 amino acids. Trimming stripped 6 bases from V and 8 bases from J, with 28 bases between.

The V gene is TRBV10-3, the J gene TRBJ2-6; D perhaps matches TRBD1 (6 bases). The germline gives CDR1 ENHRY, CDR2 SYGVKD. Trimming took 8 bases from V and 2 from J, leaving 7 bases between them. This CDR3 contains 13 residues. CDR3 DNA sequence: TGTGCCATCCACAGGGCTGGGGCCAACGTCCTGACTTTC. This sequence encodes CAIHRAGANVLTF.

The chain carries TRBV27 and TRBJ1-2; 10 bases align to TRBD1. This CDR3 is built from 15 residues. V shed 5 bases and J 6 bases; nucleotides not matched to a gene: 9. Per germline, CDR1 MNHEY and CDR2 SMNVEV (reference sequence). DNA for the CDR3: TGTGCCAGCAGTACCAGGACAGGGGGGAGGAATGGCTACACCTTC. Translated, it gives CASSTRTGGRNGYTF.

V and J are TRBV10-3 and TRBJ1-2; 7 bases match TRBD1. The CDR3 covers 13 residues. Germline trimming cut 7 bases from V and 2 bases from J; bases unmatched to any gene: 4. Germline V lookup: CDR1 ENHRY, CDR2 SYGVKD. CDR3: CAIKETGNYGYTF. The CDR3 DNA reads TGTGCCATCAAAGAGACAGGGAACTATGGCTACACCTTC.

The chain uses TRBV6-1 and TRBJ2-5; D is unresolved. This CDR3 is 15 amino acids long. V was shortened by 7 bases and J by 4 bases, with 19 bases between the two germline ends. CDR1 MNHNS and CDR2 SASEGT come from the germline V gene. Written as DNA, the CDR3 is TGTGCCAGCAATATCGACACTGGGTTTGCAGAGACCCAGTACTTC. As protein: CASNIDTGFAETQYF.

The chain has TRBV7-6 and TRBJ2-1, with 9 bases matching TRBD2. Germline-derived CDR1 and CDR2 are SGHVS and FNYEAQ. CDR3 length: 15 amino acids. Germline trimming cut 5 bases from V and 15 bases from J; bases unmatched to any gene: 17. In DNA, the CDR3 is TGTGCCAGCAGCCAAACTGGCGCGGGAGGGCCGAGTGGGTTCTTC. This encodes CASSQTGAGGPSGFF.

This chain uses TRBV5-1 with TRBJ2-5; 9 bases line up with TRBD1. V lost 2 bases to trimming and J lost 1 base; unmatched junction nucleotides: 6. Germline CDR1 and CDR2: SGHRS and YFSETQ. The CDR3 consists of 16 residues. CDR3 sequence: CASSFQTGGSQETQYF. DNA of the CDR3: TGCGCCAGCAGCTTTCAGACAGGGGGGTCCCAAGAGACCCAGTACTTC.

The rearrangement uses TRBV7-8 and TRBJ2-7, with 11 bases fitting TRBD1. This CDR3 is built from 14 residues. J was trimmed by 4 bases and V by 9 bases; bases with no gene match: 8. The V gene's germline CDR1 is SGHVS and CDR2 FQNEAQ. CDR3 region: CASNRGQGVYEQYF. For the CDR3, the DNA is TGTGCCAGTAACCGGGGACAGGGGGTTTACGAGCAGTACTTC.

The chain joins TRBV12-5 to TRBJ2-2; D remains ambiguous. Looked up from germline, CDR1 is LGHNT and CDR2 is FRNRAP. V lost 0 bases, J lost 3 bases, and 14 bases lay in between. This CDR3 spans 17 amino acids. The DNA of the CDR3 is TGTGCTAGTGGTTTGGTTCTGGCCAGTTCCTACACCGGGGAGCTGTTTTTT. This encodes CASGLVLASSYTGELFF. The full variable domain, in which reference TRBV12-5 and TRBJ2-2 provide the parts outside the CDR3, is DARVTQTPRHKVTEMGQEVTMRCQPILGHNTVFWYRQTMMQGLELLAYFRNRAPLDDSGMPKDRFSAEMPDATLATLKIQPSEPRDSAVYFCASGLVLASSYTGELFFGEGSRLTVL.

This rearrangement joins TRBV27 to TRBJ1-4, with TRBD1 matching over 12 bases. The CDR3 has 17 residues. V dropped 2 bases and J dropped 5; count of bases not matched to a gene: 6. The germline V gene has CDR1 MNHEY and CDR2 SMNVEV (reference sequence). CDR3 sequence reads: CASSLIGTGGTNEKLFF. The CDR3 region has the DNA TGTGCCAGCAGTTTAATAGGGACAGGGGGCACAAATGAAAAACTGTTTTTT. The full variable domain, its missing parts supplied by reference TRBV27 and TRBJ1-4, is EAQVTQNPRYLITVTGKKLTVTCSQNMNHEYMSWYRQDPGLGLRQIYYSMNVEVTDKGDVPEGYKVSRKEKRNFPLILESPSPNQTSLYFCASSLIGTGGTNEKLFFGSGTQLSVL.

The gene calls are TRBV5-1 and TRBJ1-1, with D possibly TRBD1 on 6 matching bases. The V end was cut by 4 bases, the J end by 0 bases, with 16 bases between. This CDR3 is 16 amino acids long. The germline V gene has CDR1 SGHRS and CDR2 YFSETQ. CDR3 coding DNA: TGCGCCAGCAGCCTACAGGGCCTCGATATGAACACTGAAGCTTTCTTT. Its translation is CASSLQGLDMNTEAFF.

This clone has only a few counts. DNA of the CDR3: TGTGCCAGCAGTTACTCGTACAGTCATTCCTACAATGAGCAGTTCTTC. Translation: CASSYSYSHSYNEQFF. V is TRBV6-5 and J is TRBJ2-1; D not certain. The CDR3 length is 16 residues. Germline loops: CDR1 MNHEY, CDR2 SVGAGI. V was cut by 0 bases and J by 1 base, with 10 bases left in between.

This rearrangement joins TRBV5-1 to TRBJ2-7; tentatively, D is TRBD2 (5 bases). Germline V gives CDR1 SGHRS, CDR2 YFSETQ. The CDR3 runs to 14 residues. Trimming cost V 0 bases and J 6 bases, with 13 bases left between them. The CDR3 loop reads CASSLGTSTREQYF. The DNA of the CDR3 is TGCGCCAGCAGCTTGGGGACTTCTACGCGCGAGCAGTACTTC.

This clone has a handful of counts. The J gene is TRBJ1-3, the V gene TRBV5-1; 7 positions match TRBD1. The CDR3 length is 18 residues. V trimming: 4 bases; J trimming: 0 bases; junction bases outside the gene matches: 13. Germline V gene lookup returns CDR1 SGHRS and CDR2 YFSETQ. CDR3 loop: CASSLLTGPSNSGNTIYF. Written as DNA, the CDR3 is TGCGCCAGCAGCCTGCTGACAGGGCCCTCTAACTCTGGAAACACCATATATTTT.

This clone was seen only a few times. The J gene is TRBJ2-2, the V gene TRBV6-4, with D unclear. The germline gives CDR1 MRHNA, CDR2 SNTAGT. CDR3 length: 14 residues. V was pared by 5 bases and J by 0 bases, with 7 bases between. The CDR3 sequence: CASSSLANTGELFF. The CDR3 coding sequence is TGTGCCAGCAGTAGTTTAGCGAACACCGGGGAGCTGTTTTTT.

This clone was seen only a few times. The chain joins TRBV7-2 to TRBJ1-3; D unresolved. CDR3 length: 15 amino acids. Germline CDR1 is SGHTA and CDR2 is FQGNSA. Trimming stripped 4 bases from V and 0 bases from J, with 10 bases between. This CDR3 is CASSWERDSGNTIYF. The CDR3 DNA reads as TGTGCCAGCAGCTGGGAGCGTGACTCTGGAAACACCATATATTTT. The variable domain in full, completed from reference TRBV7-2 and TRBJ1-3, reads GAGVSQSPSNKVTEKGKDVELRCDPISGHTALYWYRQSLGQGLEFLIYFQGNSAPDKSGLPSDRFSAERTGGSVSTLTIQRTQQEDSAVYLCASSWERDSGNTIYFGEGSWLTVV.

The chain couples TRBV5-1 to TRBJ1-2; D gene ambiguous. CDR3 length: 15 residues. CDR1 is SGHRS and CDR2 is YFSETQ in the germline V gene. V was clipped by 0 bases and J by 4 bases, with 13 bases between them. The CDR3 spells CASSLVAGEGYGYTF. The CDR3 DNA sequence: TGCGCCAGCAGCTTGGTTGCCGGGGAGGGCTATGGCTACACCTTC. Supplemented by reference TRBV5-1 and TRBJ1-2, the full variable domain reads KAGVTQTPRYLIKTRGQQVTLSCSPISGHRSVSWYQQTPGQGLQFLFEYFSETQRNKGNFPGRFSGRQFSNSRSEMNVSTLELGDSALYLCASSLVAGEGYGYTFGSGTRLTVV.

This clone was seen a few times. The chain employs TRBV11-2 and TRBJ2-1; no clear D. CDR1 SGHAT and CDR2 FQNNGV come from the germline V gene. V shed 1 base and J shed 4 bases, with 5 bases lying between them. The CDR3 has 13 amino acids. DNA of the CDR3: TGTGCCAGCAGCTTAGCAGTTTACAATGAGCAGTTCTTC. Translation: CASSLAVYNEQFF.